The sequence of this T cell receptor (beta chain) was determined in a study of blood T cell repertoires in COVID-19. About the research overall: Whether acute or convalescent, the COVID-19 samples came from the United States, Italy and Spain. PBMCs, B-cell-depleted T cells, or T cells provided the cDNA or gDNA that made up the material.

Some clones are missing from TCRdb's copy, which holds only in-frame ones; the method was immunoSEQ multiplex PCR. The sample yields 150,000 to 200,000 clones, about four fifths seen once. This clone has only a few counts. The sample consisted of PBMCs or T cells enriched from blood (not recorded which). The receptor comes from a woman in her thirties who had been exposed to COVID-19.

The CDR3 nucleotides are TGTGCCAGCAGCTTAGCGTCACAGGGGGCCGTGGACACTGAAGCTTTCTTT. As protein: CASSLASQGAVDTEAFF. This chain uses TRBV7-9 with TRBJ1-1; 9 bases align to TRBD1. Looked up from germline, CDR1 is SEHNR and CDR2 is FQNEAQ (reference sequence). Trimming removed 0 bases from V and 3 bases from J; junction bases left unmatched: 8. The CDR3 has 17 residues.